These 18 T cell receptor beta chains share one sample of origin, sequenced in a study of CD8+ T cells in alopecia areata. Sequencing templates came from extracted RNA that was reverse transcribed into cDNA. Data came from immunoSEQ multiplex PCR; TCRdb stores just in-frame clones and leaves some out. The sample lists about 110,000 clones, over 55% occurring once. Sample: NKG2D-low CD8+ T cells sorted from blood. These receptors came from a human donor with alopecia areata.

V and J are TRBV2 and TRBJ2-1, with D perhaps matching TRBD1 (6 bases). V lost 11 bases to trimming and J lost 9 bases, with 11 bases between them. Germline V gene data show CDR1 as SNHLY and CDR2 as FYNNEI. The CDR3 spans 10 residues. The CDR3, as DNA: TGTGCCGTACAGGGAACTGAGCAGTTCTTC. Protein sequence: CAVQGTEQFF.

The gene calls are TRBV29-1 and TRBJ1-4; no clear D gene. With 4 bases removed from V and 6 bases from J, the gap between germline ends came to 6 bases. Germline CDR1 is SQVTM and CDR2 is ANQGSEA. The CDR3 totals 11 residues. CDR3: CSVVTYEKLFF. The CDR3, as DNA: TGCAGCGTTGTGACGTATGAAAAACTGTTTTTT.

The J gene is TRBJ2-2, the V gene TRBV15, with D unclear. This CDR3 is built from 13 residues. Trimming took 8 bases from V and 7 from J, leaving 14 bases between them. Germline loops: CDR1 LNHNV, CDR2 YYDKDF (reference sequence). The CDR3 DNA is TGTGCCACCCGCCAAGGGCCAAACGGGGAGCTGTTTTTT. It yields the protein CATRQGPNGELFF.

V gene TRBV28 combines with J gene TRBJ2-7, with 11 bases fitting TRBD2. This CDR3 has 14 residues. V lost 6 bases, J lost 3 bases, and 4 bases stayed unmatched. Germline V gene lookup returns CDR1 MDHEN and CDR2 SYDVKM. The CDR3 DNA is TGTGCCAGCAGCAAACTAGCGGGAGACTACGAGCAGTACTTC. Encoded protein: CASSKLAGDYEQYF.

V gene TRBV7-9 combines with J gene TRBJ2-3; D may match TRBD1 or TRBD2 (5 bases each). Germline lookup yields CDR1 SEHNR and CDR2 FQNEAQ (reference sequence). The CDR3 totals 17 residues. Trimming stripped 5 bases from V and 3 bases from J, with 21 bases between. As DNA, the CDR3 is TGTGCCAGCAGCCACGAGTCGGGACGGGTTAGGACAGATACGCAGTATTTT. Translating gives CASSHESGRVRTDTQYF.

The DNA of the CDR3 is TGTGCCAGCAGAGCCCTAGCGGGAGTATACAATGAGCAGTTCTTC. Protein: CASRALAGVYNEQFF. The chain is built from TRBV28 and TRBJ2-1, with 10 bases identical to TRBD2. J was trimmed by 4 bases and V by 6 bases; bases with no gene match: 6. CDR3 length equals 15 residues. The V gene's germline CDR1 is MDHEN and CDR2 SYDVKM.

The chain has TRBV5-1 and TRBJ2-1, with unresolved D. Trimming left V 0 bases short and J 7 bases short, with 11 bases between. The CDR3 runs to 14 residues. Per germline, CDR1 SGHRS and CDR2 YFSETQ. CDR3 loop: CASSLVGVGNEQFF. The CDR3 DNA reads TGCGCCAGCAGCTTGGTCGGAGTGGGGAATGAGCAGTTCTTC.

The chain uses TRBV27 and TRBJ2-3, with 7 bases identical to TRBD2. CDR3 length equals 15 residues. The trim removed 6 bases at V and 0 bases at J, leaving 6 bases unmatched. Germline values: CDR1 MNHEY, CDR2 SMNVEV (reference sequence). This CDR3 is CASREAGVSTDTQYF. The CDR3 DNA is TGTGCCAGCAGGGAGGCGGGAGTGAGCACAGATACGCAGTATTTT.

The chain has TRBV7-9 and TRBJ1-1; no reliable D call. Trimming took off 3 bases at V and 2 bases at J, with 10 bases between the two ends. This CDR3 spans 14 amino acids. CDR1 is SEHNR and CDR2 is FQNEAQ in the germline V gene (reference sequence). CDR3 residues: CASSFQQLNTEAFF. The CDR3 coding sequence is TGTGCCAGCAGCTTTCAGCAGCTTAACACTGAAGCTTTCTTT.

The V and J genes are TRBV12-5 and TRBJ2-3; 7 nucleotides line up with TRBD1. The CDR3 spans 14 residues. J was trimmed by 5 bases and V by 6 bases; bases with no gene match: 8. Germline CDR1 LGHNT, CDR2 FRNRAP. CDR3 region: CASGSDRHGDTQYF. Written as DNA, the CDR3 is TGTGCTAGTGGCTCGGACAGGCATGGAGATACGCAGTATTTT.

The rearrangement uses TRBV23-1 and TRBJ2-5, with D possibly matching TRBD1 (6 bases). TRBV23-1 is assigned to the ORF class and has an uncertain function. The CDR3 is 17 amino acids. Trimming took off 6 bases at V and 0 bases at J, with 20 bases between the two ends. The CDR3 region has the DNA TGCGCCAGCAGCTCAAGTGGGAACAGGGAGTACCAAGAGACCCAGTACTTC. The encoded protein is CASSSSGNREYQETQYF.

This clone was seen a handful of times. This chain links TRBV13 with TRBJ2-7; 8 positions match TRBD2. Losses at the gene ends were 3 bases for V and 5 bases for J; bases not matched to a gene: 9. The CDR3 extends over 15 amino acids. CDR1 PRHDT and CDR2 FYEKMQ come from the germline V gene (reference sequence). CDR3 nucleotides: TGTGCCAGCAGCTTGGAGGGGGGACTAGTCCACGAGCAGTACTTC. It encodes CASSLEGGLVHEQYF.

The gene calls are TRBV28 and TRBJ2-7, with 14 bases identical to TRBD2. The CDR3 has 17 amino acids. The V segment lost 2 bases and the J segment 2 bases; nucleotides outside the gene matches: 5. Germline V lookup: CDR1 MDHEN, CDR2 SYDVKM. In nucleotides, the CDR3 is TGTGCCAGCAGTTTAACGGGGACTAGCGGGAGCGCCTACGAGCAGTACTTC. This gives the protein CASSLTGTSGSAYEQYF.

This rearrangement joins TRBV29-1 to TRBJ2-7; TRBD2 agrees at 9 bases. Germline V gene data show CDR1 as SQVTM and CDR2 as ANQGSEA. The CDR3 spans 15 residues. J lost 9 bases, V lost 3 bases, and 15 bases had no gene match. The CDR3 sequence: CSVEEGAGGSASQYF. Written as DNA, the CDR3 is TGCAGCGTTGAGGAGGGAGCGGGAGGCTCGGCCTCGCAGTACTTC.

Notes on this clone: With a far larger clone one base away, a read error is the likely cause. The chain links TRBV25-1 to TRBJ2-6; D ambiguous. Between the trimmed V and J ends, which lost 3 bases and 0 bases, there was a span of 3 bases. CDR3 length equals 14 residues. Looked up from germline, CDR1 is MGHDK and CDR2 is SYGVNS. The CDR3 nucleotides read TGTGCCAGCAGTGACGGCTCTGGGGCCAACGTCCTGACTTTC. This encodes CASSDGSGANVLTF.

This clone appeared once. V usage is TRBV27 and J usage is TRBJ1-5, with 7 bases lining up with TRBD1. The trim removed 4 bases at V and 3 bases at J, leaving 3 bases unmatched. Germline V gives CDR1 MNHEY, CDR2 SMNVEV (reference sequence). The CDR3 consists of 14 residues. In DNA, the CDR3 is TGTGCCAGCAGTTCGACAGGGTTCAATCAGCCCCAGCATTTT. Amino acid sequence: CASSSTGFNQPQHF.

Of note for this clone: Given a much more abundant clone one base away, this may be a read error. V usage is TRBV13 and J usage is TRBJ2-6; maybe TRBD2 (5 bases). Trimming took off 7 bases at V and 2 bases at J, with 6 bases between the two ends. The CDR3 runs to 13 residues. Germline CDR1 PRHDT, CDR2 FYEKMQ (reference sequence). CDR3 sequence: CASTRAGANVLTF. The CDR3 region has the DNA TGTGCCAGCACGAGGGCTGGGGCCAACGTCCTGACTTTC.

The chain joins TRBV30 to TRBJ2-7; 10 bases line up with TRBD2. Trimming took 0 bases from V and 5 from J; bases not matched to a gene: 4. Germline CDR1 is GTSNPN and CDR2 is SVGIG (reference sequence). This CDR3 spans 14 amino acids. The CDR3 DNA reads as TGTGCCTGGAGTGTTAGCGGGAGGCTGAACGAGCAGTACTTC. This sequence encodes CAWSVSGRLNEQYF.